Detailed here is one T cell receptor beta chain. The antigen this receptor binds is unknown. One base away there is no much larger clone; base qualities are not given. V loses 7 bases of germline sequence and J loses 3 bases, and the interval between the two ends is 7 bases. In the germline V gene, CDR1 corresponds to SQVTM and CDR2 to ANQGSEA. The CDR3 contains 11 residues, cysteine and phenylalanine counted. CDR3 DNA only is kept here, 33 bases in frame from base 1. The record originates from a study of blood T cell repertoires in COVID-19 (dated by TCRdb to 2020 to 2021). Regarding the research as a whole: The collaborator samples originated in the United States, Italy and Spain and spanned the acute and convalescent phases of COVID-19. The material from the prospective study consisted of cDNA or gDNA derived from T cells, B-cell-depleted T cells, or PBMCs. Deeply sampled blood TCRbeta repertoires from subjects exposed to, actively infected with, or recovered from COVID-19 were included in the dataset. The repertoires were made available in a free public database intended to serve as a resource for research on the immune response to SARS-CoV-2. The samples were drawn from the first 160 participants of the ongoing ImmuneRACE study and from some 1,300 subjects provided by 6 global collaborators. Sample metadata almost always included a de-identified subject ID, COVID-19 status, age in years and sex. Where HLA class I and class II types were available, the types were taken from metadata supplied by the sample provider, not from assay-based typing.

The investigation overall reported the following: The quantity of clinical and demographic metadata differed by source and by participant and was supplied without curation.

TCRbeta CDR3 regions were amplified from genomic DNA using the immunoSEQ Assay, a bias-controlled multiplex PCR. The authors' pipeline ran thus. Nucleated cell counts per sample were estimated from amplification of reference gene primers within the assay. Sequence reads were collapsed and filtered to measure the absolute abundance of every unique TCRbeta CDR3 rearrangement. For each sample, productive Simpson clonality was calculated as the square root of Simpson's diversity index across productive rearrangements. Drawn from immuneACCESS, this table holds only the in-frame rearrangements with V and J called that TCRdb kept. Clones are partly lost; checked studies trace under half to an unresolved V gene and leave the rest unexplained. The V and J calls and clone size are taken from that table; D and trimming were inferred from the DNA. For this sample there are 200,000 to 250,000 clones; around 86% appear just once. In total, the top ten clones hold about 4% of the sample.

In the prospective study, participants were 18 to 89 years old, resided in under 30 geographic areas of the United States, and were enrolled through a virtual design. In the prospective study, cohorts were assigned on the basis of participant-reported clinical history obtained from a screening survey and a study questionnaire. In the prospective study, mobile phlebotomists collected whole blood, serum and a nasopharyngeal or oropharyngeal swab from each participant. Additional blood draws and questionnaires over an approximately 2-month period could optionally be provided by prospective study participants. Before DNA extraction, prospective study blood samples were shipped either frozen or at room temperature.

Sequencing used PBMCs or T cells enriched from blood (not recorded which). The source is a woman between 40 and 55 years old with acute COVID-19. The chain joins TRBV29-1 to TRBJ2-1; a tentative D match to TRBD2 spans 5 bases. The CDR3 region has the sequence CSGRFYNEQFF. The nucleotide sequence is given as TGCAGCGGGAGGTTCTACAATGAGCAGTTCTTC.